This TCR beta chain originates from a study of blood T cell repertoires in COVID-19. Turning to the study itself: The study drew acute and convalescent COVID-19 samples from the United States, Italy and Spain. PBMCs, B-cell-depleted T cells, or T cells provided the cDNA or gDNA that made up the material.

As processed by the authors: Reference gene primer amplification gave nucleated cell count estimates. Measured with immunoSEQ multiplex PCR; TCRdb has only the in-frame clones, and not every one. Clone size and V and J calls were adopted from that table, with D and trimming inferred from the DNA. The data contain just over 650,000 clones, 70% to 90% of them seen just once; the ten biggest clones take up approximately 0.25%. The germline V gene encodes CDR1 LNHDA and CDR2 SQIVND (reference sequence). Losses at the gene ends were 0 bases for V and 4 bases for J; bases not matched to a gene: 7. This CDR3 spans 16 amino acids.

The chain has TRBV19 and TRBJ1-1, with 8 bases aligning to TRBD1. The TCR was taken from a woman younger than 35 with acute or convalescent COVID-19. The sample comprised peripheral blood. CDR3 loop: CASSIDSDRAGTEAFF. In DNA, the CDR3 is TGTGCCAGTAGTATAGACTCGGACAGGGCGGGCACTGAAGCTTTCTTT. Full variable domain (outside the CDR3, taken from reference TRBV19 and TRBJ1-1): DGGITQSPKYLFRKEGQNVTLSCEQNLNHDAMYWYRQDPGQGLRLIYYSQIVNDFQKGDIAEGYSVSREKKESFPLTVTSAQKNPTAFYLCASSIDSDRAGTEAFFGQGTRLTVV.